This T cell receptor beta chain originates from a study of blood T cells in healthy people across ages. Study background: Template switching retrieved approximately one barcoded beta molecule for each two T cells.

It was with a sample-barcoded 5' primer and a J-beta primer mix that a second PCR of about 6 to 12 cycles was run. TCRdb processed the 5' RACE reads anew with MiXCR; each CDR3 protein has one entry. The sample includes some 550,000 distinct CDR3 sequences, 47% of them seen just once. Findings and limits, study-wide: Per million T cells, TCR beta diversity dropped about linearly as age rose. More naive CD4+ cells and higher diversity marked long-lived donors relative to aged donors.

Each donor's blood draw was 8.5 to 10 milliliters of peripheral blood. Worth noting for this clonotype: What it binds is unknown. This may arise from a read error, as a much more abundant clone is one base away.

The sample consisted of blood. This clonotype was sampled from a man of 80 years or more in good health.

The CDR3 reads CARSYWGAGISGEAFF. The CDR3 DNA follows: TGTGCCCGCAGTTACTGGGGGGCGGGTATTTCAGGTGAAGCTTTCTTT. The chain uses TRBV6-6 and TRBJ1-1, with D possibly being TRBD1 (6 bases). CDR1 is MNHNY, CDR2 SVGAGI, per germline (reference sequence). This CDR3 spans 16 amino acids.